This TCR beta chain was recorded in a study of cytomegalovirus exposure and HLA in healthy donors. Study-level points and caveats: Certain indistinguishable V segments, among them TRBV6-2 and TRBV6-3, were excluded. An analysis done earlier found most TCR beta V segments productive about 87% or about 30% of the time. When a later analysis compared HLA-associated TCR beta chains with equally common others, the HLA-associated chains turned out to be more clonally expanded and to have lower generation probabilities. Cytomegalovirus-associated status was assigned to roughly 160 TCR beta chains.

The ends lost 1 base at V and 0 bases at J; junction bases unmatched: 8. The CDR3 is 19 residues long. CDR1 SGHTA and CDR2 FQGNSA come from the germline V gene. The study ran its PCR with 60 Vbeta and 13 Jbeta primers. TCRdb keeps only in-frame clones here, not all; method: immunoSEQ multiplex PCR. The table includes 90,000 to 100,000 clones, roughly 63% detected once. Worth noting for this clone: The antigen is not known.

This receptor was taken from a boy between 10 and 17 years old in good health and CMV-seropositive. The rearrangement links TRBV7-2 to TRBJ2-2, with 10 bases that match TRBD2. Sample: PBMCs. This chain's CDR3 is CASSLVLAGLSTNTGELFF. The CDR3 coding sequence is TGTGCCAGCAGCTTAGTACTAGCGGGACTCTCTACGAACACCGGGGAGCTGTTTTTT.